This entry concerns a single T cell receptor beta chain. These data belong to a study of T cells and Merkel cell carcinoma outcomes. The repertoire was sequenced with immunoSEQ multiplex PCR; TCRdb's copy has only in-frame clones and lacks some. The table has 1,400 or so clones, around nine tenths seen once; the top ten hold approximately 10%. Germline loops: CDR1 MDHEN, CDR2 SYDVKM. V was cut by 6 bases and J by 9 bases, with 15 bases left in between. The CDR3 extends over 14 amino acids. The sample taken for sequencing was tumor tissue from Merkel cell carcinoma. This TCR was sampled from a human donor with Merkel cell carcinoma. The chain links TRBV28 to TRBJ1-6; D may be TRBD1 (6 bases). The CDR3 bases are TGTGCCAGCAGCCCCCCGAGGGGGGGTTCACCCCTCCACTTT. This translates into CASSPPRGGSPLHF.